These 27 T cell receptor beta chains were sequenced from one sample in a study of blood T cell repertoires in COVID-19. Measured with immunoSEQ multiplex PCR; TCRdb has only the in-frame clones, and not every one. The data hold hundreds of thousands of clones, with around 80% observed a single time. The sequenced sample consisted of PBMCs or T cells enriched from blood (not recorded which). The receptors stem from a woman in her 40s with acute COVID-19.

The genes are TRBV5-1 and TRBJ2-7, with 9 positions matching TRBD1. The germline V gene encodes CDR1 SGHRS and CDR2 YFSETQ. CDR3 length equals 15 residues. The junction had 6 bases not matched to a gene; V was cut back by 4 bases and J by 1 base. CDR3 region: CASSAGTGRSYEQYF. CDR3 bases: TGCGCCAGCAGCGCCGGGACAGGGAGGTCCTACGAGCAGTACTTC.

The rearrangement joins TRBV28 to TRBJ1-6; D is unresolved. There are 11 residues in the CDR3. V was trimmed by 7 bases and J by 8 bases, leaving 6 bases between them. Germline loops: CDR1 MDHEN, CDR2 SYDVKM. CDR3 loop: CASTRDSPLHF. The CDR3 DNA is TGTGCCAGCACCCGTGATTCACCCCTCCACTTT.

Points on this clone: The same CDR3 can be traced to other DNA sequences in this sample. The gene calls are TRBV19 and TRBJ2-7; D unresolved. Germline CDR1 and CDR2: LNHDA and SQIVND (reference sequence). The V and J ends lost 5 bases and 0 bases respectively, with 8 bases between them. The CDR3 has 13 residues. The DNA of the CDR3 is TGTGCCAGTAGTGGGCAGAGCTCCTACGAGCAGTACTTC. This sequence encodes CASSGQSSYEQYF.

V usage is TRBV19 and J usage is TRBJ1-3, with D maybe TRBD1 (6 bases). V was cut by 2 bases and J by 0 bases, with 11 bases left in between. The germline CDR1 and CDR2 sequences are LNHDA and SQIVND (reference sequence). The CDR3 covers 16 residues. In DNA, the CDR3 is TGTGCCAGTAGTATAAGGGGACAATCCTCTGGAAACACCATATATTTT. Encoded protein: CASSIRGQSSGNTIYF.

CDR3 amino acids: CASSPRQGYSGNTIYF. The CDR3, as DNA: TGTGCCAGCTCACCACGGCAGGGCTACTCTGGAAACACCATATATTTT. The V gene is TRBV18, the J gene TRBJ1-3; TRBD1 is a possible D gene (5 bases). V lost 1 base, J lost 0 bases, and 10 bases lay in between. CDR3 length: 16 amino acids. CDR1 and CDR2 from the germline V gene are KGHSH and LQKENI.

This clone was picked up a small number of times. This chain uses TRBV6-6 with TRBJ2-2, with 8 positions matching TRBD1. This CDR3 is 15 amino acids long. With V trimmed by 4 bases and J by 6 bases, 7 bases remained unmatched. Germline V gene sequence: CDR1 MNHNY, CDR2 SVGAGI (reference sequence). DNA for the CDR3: TGTGCCAGCAGTTCAGGACAGGGCGGGGCCGGGGAGCTGTTTTTT. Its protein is CASSSGQGGAGELFF.

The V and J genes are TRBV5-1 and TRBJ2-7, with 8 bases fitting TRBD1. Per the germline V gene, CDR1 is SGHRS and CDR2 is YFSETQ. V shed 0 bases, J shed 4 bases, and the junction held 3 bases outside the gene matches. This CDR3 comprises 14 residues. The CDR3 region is CASSLGQGIYEQYF. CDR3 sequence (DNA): TGCGCCAGCAGCTTGGGACAGGGGATTTACGAGCAGTACTTC.

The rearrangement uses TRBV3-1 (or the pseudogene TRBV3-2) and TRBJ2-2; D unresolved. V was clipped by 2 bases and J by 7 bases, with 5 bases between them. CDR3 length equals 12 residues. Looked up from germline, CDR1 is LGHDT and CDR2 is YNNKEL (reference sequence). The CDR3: CASSQYGGELFF. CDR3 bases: TGTGCCAGCAGCCAATACGGCGGGGAGCTGTTTTTT.

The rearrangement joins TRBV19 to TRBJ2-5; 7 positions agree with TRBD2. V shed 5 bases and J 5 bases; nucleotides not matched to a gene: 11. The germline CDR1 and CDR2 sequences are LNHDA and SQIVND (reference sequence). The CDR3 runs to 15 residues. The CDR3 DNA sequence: TGTGCCAGTAGTCGTTTGGGGGGAGGGAAGGAGACCCAGTACTTC. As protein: CASSRLGGGKETQYF.

CDR3 in amino acids: CASSLEVGQGGYEQYF. The CDR3 DNA follows: TGCGCCAGCAGCTTGGAGGTTGGGCAGGGTGGCTACGAGCAGTACTTC. The chain combines TRBV5-1 with TRBJ2-7; a possible D gene is TRBD1 (5 bases). This CDR3 has 16 amino acids. Trimming stripped 0 bases from V and 3 bases from J, with 16 bases between. Per the germline V gene, CDR1 is SGHRS and CDR2 is YFSETQ. Filled out from reference TRBV5-1 and TRBJ2-7, the complete variable domain reads KAGVTQTPRYLIKTRGQQVTLSCSPISGHRSVSWYQQTPGQGLQFLFEYFSETQRNKGNFPGRFSGRQFSNSRSEMNVSTLELGDSALYLCASSLEVGQGGYEQYFGPGTRLTVT.

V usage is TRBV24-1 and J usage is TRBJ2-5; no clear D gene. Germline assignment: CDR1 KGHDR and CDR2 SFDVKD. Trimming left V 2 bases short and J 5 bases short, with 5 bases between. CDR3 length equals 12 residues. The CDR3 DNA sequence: TGTGCCACCAGTGATTACCGGGAGACCCAGTACTTC. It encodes CATSDYRETQYF.

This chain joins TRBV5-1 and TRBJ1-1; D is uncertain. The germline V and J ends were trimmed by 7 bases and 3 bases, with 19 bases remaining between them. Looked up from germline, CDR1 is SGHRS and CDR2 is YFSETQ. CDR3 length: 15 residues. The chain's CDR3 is CASSQGRSGDTEAFF. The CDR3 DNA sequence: TGCGCCAGCTCCCAAGGACGCAGCGGGGACACTGAAGCTTTCTTT.

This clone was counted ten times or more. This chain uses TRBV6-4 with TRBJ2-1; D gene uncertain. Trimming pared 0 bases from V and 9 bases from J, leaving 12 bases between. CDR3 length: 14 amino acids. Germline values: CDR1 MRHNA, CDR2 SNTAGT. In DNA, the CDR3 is TGTGCCAGCAGTGACTCTCCCGATAGATCTGAGCAGTTCTTC. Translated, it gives CASSDSPDRSEQFF.

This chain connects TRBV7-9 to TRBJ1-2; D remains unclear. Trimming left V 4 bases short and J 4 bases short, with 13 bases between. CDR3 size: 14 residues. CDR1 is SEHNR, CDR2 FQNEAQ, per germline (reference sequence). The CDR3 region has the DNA TGTGCCAGCAGCTCACTACTATACACCTATGGCTACACCTTC. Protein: CASSSLLYTYGYTF.

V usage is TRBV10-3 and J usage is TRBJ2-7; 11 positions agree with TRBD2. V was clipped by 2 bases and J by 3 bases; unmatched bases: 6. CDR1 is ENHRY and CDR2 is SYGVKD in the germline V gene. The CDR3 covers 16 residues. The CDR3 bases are TGTGCCATCAGTGAGCCTATAGCGGGAGGGGTCTACGAGCAGTACTTC. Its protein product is CAISEPIAGGVYEQYF.

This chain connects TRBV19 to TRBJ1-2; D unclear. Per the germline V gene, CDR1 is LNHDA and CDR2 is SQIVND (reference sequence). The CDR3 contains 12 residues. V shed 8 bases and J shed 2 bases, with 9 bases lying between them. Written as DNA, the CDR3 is TGTGCCAGTTCCGCCCAGAACTATGGCTACACCTTC. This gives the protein CASSAQNYGYTF.

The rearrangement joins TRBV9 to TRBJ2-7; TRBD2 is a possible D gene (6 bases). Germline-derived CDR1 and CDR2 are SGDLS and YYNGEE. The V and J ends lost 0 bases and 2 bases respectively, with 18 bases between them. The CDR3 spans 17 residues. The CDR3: CASSVEPNRDFPYEQYF. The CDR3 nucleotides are TGTGCCAGCAGCGTAGAACCAAACCGGGACTTCCCCTACGAGCAGTACTTC.

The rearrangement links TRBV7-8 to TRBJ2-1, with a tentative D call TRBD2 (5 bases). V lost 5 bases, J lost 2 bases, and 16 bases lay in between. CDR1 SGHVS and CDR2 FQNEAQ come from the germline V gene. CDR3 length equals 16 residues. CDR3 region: CASSTHDGETYNEQFF. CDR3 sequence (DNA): TGTGCCAGCAGCACACACGACGGGGAGACCTACAATGAGCAGTTCTTC.

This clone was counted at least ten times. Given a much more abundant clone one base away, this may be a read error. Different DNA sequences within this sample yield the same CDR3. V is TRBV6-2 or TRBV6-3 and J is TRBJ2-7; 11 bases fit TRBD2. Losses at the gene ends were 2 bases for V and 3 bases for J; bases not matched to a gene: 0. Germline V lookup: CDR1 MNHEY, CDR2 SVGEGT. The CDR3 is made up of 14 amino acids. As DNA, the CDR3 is TGTGCCAGCAGTTACGGGACTAGCGGCTACGAGCAGTACTTC. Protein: CASSYGTSGYEQYF.

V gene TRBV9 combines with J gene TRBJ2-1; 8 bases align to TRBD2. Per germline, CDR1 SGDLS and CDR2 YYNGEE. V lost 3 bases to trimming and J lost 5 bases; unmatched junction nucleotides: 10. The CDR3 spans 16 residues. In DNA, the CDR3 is TGTGCCAGCAGCGAGAGTACTAGCGGAGGGAACAATGAGCAGTTCTTC. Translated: CASSESTSGGNNEQFF.

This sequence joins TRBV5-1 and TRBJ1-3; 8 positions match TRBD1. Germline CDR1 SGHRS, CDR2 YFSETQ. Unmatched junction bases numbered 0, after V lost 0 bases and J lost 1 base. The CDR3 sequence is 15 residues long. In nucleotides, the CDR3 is TGCGCCAGCAGCTTGGGGACAGGGTCTGGAAACACCATATATTTT. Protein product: CASSLGTGSGNTIYF.

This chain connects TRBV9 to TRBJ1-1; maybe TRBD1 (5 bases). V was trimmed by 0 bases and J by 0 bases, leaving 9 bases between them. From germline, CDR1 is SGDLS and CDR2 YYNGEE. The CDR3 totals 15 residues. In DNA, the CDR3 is TGTGCCAGCAGCGTAGTGGGGACTATGAACACTGAAGCTTTCTTT. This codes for CASSVVGTMNTEAFF.

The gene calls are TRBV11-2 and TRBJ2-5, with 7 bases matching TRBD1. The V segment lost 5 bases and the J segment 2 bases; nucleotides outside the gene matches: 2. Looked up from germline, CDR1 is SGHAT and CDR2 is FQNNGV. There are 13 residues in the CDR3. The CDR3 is CASSMTGQETQYF. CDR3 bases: TGTGCCAGCAGCATGACAGGGCAAGAGACCCAGTACTTC.

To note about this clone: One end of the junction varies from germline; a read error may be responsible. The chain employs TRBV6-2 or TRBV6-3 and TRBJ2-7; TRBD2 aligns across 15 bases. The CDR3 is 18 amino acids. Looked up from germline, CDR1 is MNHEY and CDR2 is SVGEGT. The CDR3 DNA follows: TGTGCCAGCAGTTACGGACTAGCGGGAGGGCCGACCCCCTATGAGCAGTACTTC. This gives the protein CASSYGLAGGPTPYEQYF.

The chain's CDR3 is CASTWGSGNGYTF. Here the CDR3 DNA reads TGTGCCAGCACATGGGGAAGCGGGAATGGCTACACCTTC. This chain joins TRBV2 and TRBJ1-2, with unresolved D. Germline assignment: CDR1 SNHLY and CDR2 FYNNEI. The CDR3 is 13 residues long. V was clipped by 7 bases and J by 6 bases, with 15 bases between them.

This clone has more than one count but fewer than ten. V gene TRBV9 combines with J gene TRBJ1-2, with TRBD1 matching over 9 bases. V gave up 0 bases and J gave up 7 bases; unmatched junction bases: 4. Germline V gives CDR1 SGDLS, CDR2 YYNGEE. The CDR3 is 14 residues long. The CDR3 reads CASSVENRGLGYTF. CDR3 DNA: TGTGCCAGCAGCGTAGAAAACAGGGGGCTTGGCTACACCTTC.

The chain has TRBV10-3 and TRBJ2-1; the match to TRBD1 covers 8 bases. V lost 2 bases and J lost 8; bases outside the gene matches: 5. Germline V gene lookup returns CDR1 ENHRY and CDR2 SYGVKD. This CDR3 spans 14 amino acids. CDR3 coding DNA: TGTGCCATCAGTGAGGGACAGGGATCCCATGAGCAGTTCTTC. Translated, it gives CAISEGQGSHEQFF.